These 20 T cell receptor beta chains came from one sample sequenced in a study of T cell responses to AZD1222 COVID-19 vaccine. Measured with immunoSEQ multiplex PCR; TCRdb has only the in-frame clones, and not every one. The table has 45,000 to 65,000 clones, about nine tenths seen once. Sequences were derived from peripheral blood, sampled 28 days after the second AZD1222 dose. The source of these receptors is an adult who received the AZD1222 COVID-19 vaccine.

The V gene is TRBV25-1, the J gene TRBJ2-1, with 8 bases lining up with TRBD2. Germline V gene lookup returns CDR1 MGHDK and CDR2 SYGVNS. Unmatched junction bases numbered 12, after V lost 3 bases and J lost 5 bases. The length of the CDR3 is 17 residues. CDR3 amino acids: CASSDEASGRSNNEQFF. CDR3 bases: TGTGCCAGCAGTGACGAGGCTAGCGGGCGATCAAACAATGAGCAGTTCTTC.

The chain has TRBV3-1 (or the pseudogene TRBV3-2) and TRBJ2-1; TRBD1 matches at 7 bases. The CDR3 length is 15 residues. CDR1 is LGHDT, CDR2 YNNKEL, per germline (reference sequence). V lost 6 bases and J lost 5; bases outside the gene matches: 10. CDR3 DNA: TGTGCCAGCAGTCGAATATTGACAGGGAACAATGAGCAGTTCTTC. This translates into CASSRILTGNNEQFF.

The rearrangement joins TRBV5-6 to TRBJ2-7; 14 bases agree with TRBD2. J gave up 3 bases and V 3 bases, and 5 bases lay outside the gene matches. This CDR3 contains 16 residues. Germline V gene sequence: CDR1 SGHDT, CDR2 YYEEEE. The CDR3 loop reads CASSSGLAGVGYEQYF. Here the CDR3 DNA reads TGTGCCAGCAGCTCGGGACTAGCGGGAGTGGGCTACGAGCAGTACTTC.

This chain uses TRBV18 with TRBJ1-3, with a weak D call TRBD1 (6 bases). The CDR3 is made up of 17 amino acids. V lost 1 base to trimming and J lost 0 bases, with 13 bases between them. Per the germline V gene, CDR1 is KGHSH and CDR2 is LQKENI. CDR3 bases: TGTGCCAGCTCACCACTCCCGACAGGCGACTCTGGAAACACCATATATTTT. Translating it yields CASSPLPTGDSGNTIYF.

To note about this clone: The junction does not match germline at one end; this may be a read error. V is TRBV7-7 and J is TRBJ1-4, with 10 nucleotides matching TRBD1. Germline CDR1 reads SSHAT; CDR2 reads FNYEAQ (reference sequence). CDR3 size: 15 residues. The CDR3 loop reads CASSLGQGGNEKLFF. In DNA form, the CDR3 reads TGTGCTAGCAGCTTAGGACAGGGGGGAAATGAAAAACTGTTTTTT.

This clone is a singleton in its sample. This rearrangement joins TRBV6-6 to TRBJ1-3; 7 bases line up with TRBD1. V lost 7 bases, J lost 3 bases, and 9 bases stayed unmatched. The CDR3 spans 15 residues. In germline, CDR1 is MNHNY, CDR2 SVGAGI (reference sequence). The CDR3 nucleotides read TGTGCCAGCACTCCCACAGGGGAGTTTGGAAACACCATATATTTT. This gives the protein CASTPTGEFGNTIYF.

This clone was detected only a few times. The rearrangement joins TRBV6-6 to TRBJ2-2, with D uncertain. CDR1 and CDR2 (germline): MNHNY, SVGAGI (reference sequence). V lost 6 bases and J lost 7, with 3 bases in between. The CDR3 is made up of 10 amino acids. The CDR3 loop reads CASRRGELFF. In DNA, the CDR3 is TGTGCCAGCAGGCGCGGGGAGCTGTTTTTT.

The chain uses TRBV5-1 and TRBJ2-2; no clear D gene. Trimming removed 0 bases from V and 3 bases from J, with 9 bases in between. Germline V lookup: CDR1 SGHRS, CDR2 YFSETQ. The length of the CDR3 is 15 residues. Here the CDR3 reads CASSLGLFYTGELFF. The DNA for the CDR3 is TGCGCCAGCAGCTTGGGACTGTTTTACACCGGGGAGCTGTTTTTT.

The V gene is TRBV2, the J gene TRBJ2-7, with 8 bases fitting TRBD1. Germline V gives CDR1 SNHLY, CDR2 FYNNEI. With 6 bases clipped from V and 0 bases from J, the junction kept 10 bases outside the gene matches. The CDR3 loop spans 16 amino acids. CDR3 protein: CASRPGQGPSSYEQYF. DNA for the CDR3: TGTGCCAGCAGACCTGGACAGGGTCCGAGCTCCTACGAGCAGTACTTC.

The chain has TRBV12-3 or TRBV12-4 and TRBJ2-7; 8 bases map to TRBD1. The V and J ends lost 5 bases and 7 bases, in that order; junction bases with no gene match: 7. The CDR3 extends over 13 amino acids. The CDR3 sequence is CASSRTGTGEQYF. For the CDR3, the DNA is TGTGCCAGCAGTAGGACAGGGACGGGAGAGCAGTACTTC.

This clone was counted a single time. The chain couples TRBV4-2 to TRBJ2-3; TRBD2 aligns across 10 bases. CDR3 length: 17 amino acids. Germline trimming cut 0 bases from V and 6 bases from J; bases unmatched to any gene: 9. The V gene's germline CDR1 is LGHNA and CDR2 YNFKEQ. CDR3 sequence reads: CASSQDKSGRAWDTQYF. CDR3 coding DNA: TGTGCCAGCAGCCAAGATAAGAGCGGGAGGGCTTGGGATACGCAGTATTTT.

This chain links TRBV5-1 with TRBJ1-2, with TRBD1 matching 7 bases. The CDR3 is 16 amino acids. After removal of 3 bases from V and 2 bases from J, the junction contained 10 bases not matched to a gene. The germline gives CDR1 SGHRS, CDR2 YFSETQ. The CDR3 here is CASSSRTGYSNYGYTF. The DNA of the CDR3 is TGCGCCAGCAGCTCGAGGACAGGCTATAGCAACTATGGCTACACCTTC. The variable domain in full, completed from reference TRBV5-1 and TRBJ1-2, reads KAGVTQTPRYLIKTRGQQVTLSCSPISGHRSVSWYQQTPGQGLQFLFEYFSETQRNKGNFPGRFSGRQFSNSRSEMNVSTLELGDSALYLCASSSRTGYSNYGYTFGSGTRLTVV.

The V and J genes are TRBV7-3 and TRBJ2-3, with TRBD2 matching over 12 bases. V was pared by 5 bases and J by 4 bases, with 4 bases of the junction left unmatched. In germline, CDR1 is SGHTA, CDR2 FQGTGA. CDR3 length equals 15 residues. The CDR3 DNA follows: TGTGCCAGCAGCCTAGCGGGAGGGCCCTCAGATACGCAGTATTTT. Translation gives CASSLAGGPSDTQYF.

The rearrangement uses TRBV18 and TRBJ2-7, with 9 positions matching TRBD1. Trimming cost V 6 bases and J 7 bases; bases outside gene matches: 16. From germline, CDR1 is KGHSH and CDR2 LQKENI. This CDR3 spans 16 amino acids. The CDR3 sequence is CASSHGHPGQGGEQYF. CDR3 DNA sequence: TGTGCCAGCTCCCACGGCCATCCGGGACAGGGAGGGGAGCAGTACTTC.

The chain joins TRBV30 to TRBJ1-6, with D unresolved. Trimming stripped 2 bases from V and 8 bases from J, with 7 bases between. The CDR3 length is 12 residues. The V gene's germline CDR1 is GTSNPN and CDR2 SVGIG (reference sequence). The CDR3 is CAWSFRDSPLHF. As DNA, the CDR3 is TGTGCCTGGAGTTTCCGGGATTCACCCCTCCACTTT.

The gene calls are TRBV19 and TRBJ2-3, with D possibly being TRBD1 or TRBD2 (5 bases each). The V gene lost 4 bases and the J gene lost 6 bases, with 14 bases spanning the gap. This CDR3 contains 14 residues. Per the germline V gene, CDR1 is LNHDA and CDR2 is SQIVND (reference sequence). The CDR3 sequence is CASSTSGTVDTQYF. The CDR3 DNA reads as TGTGCCAGTAGTACATCGGGGACCGTTGATACGCAGTATTTT.

This clone was counted a single time. V usage is TRBV5-1 and J usage is TRBJ2-2; D is uncertain. CDR1 is SGHRS and CDR2 is YFSETQ in the germline V gene. The CDR3 is 14 amino acids. Between the trimmed V and J ends, which lost 7 bases and 1 base, there was a span of 11 bases. CDR3 protein: CASGSGGNTGELFF. The CDR3 DNA sequence: TGCGCCAGCGGATCGGGCGGGAACACCGGGGAGCTGTTTTTT.

The gene calls are TRBV28 and TRBJ1-2; the D gene is possibly TRBD1 (6 bases). Deletions cut 6 bases from V and 0 bases from J, with 14 bases between. Germline lookup yields CDR1 MDHEN and CDR2 SYDVKM. The CDR3 totals 15 residues. Here the CDR3 DNA reads TGTGCCAGCAGACCATACAGGGCAGCTAACTATGGCTACACCTTC. It is translated as CASRPYRAANYGYTF.

The chain carries TRBV29-1 and TRBJ2-3; D uncertain. Trimming removed 8 bases at V and 4 bases at J, with 10 bases between. The CDR3 runs to 11 residues. Germline V gene data show CDR1 as SQVTM and CDR2 as ANQGSEA. CDR3 bases: TGCAGCCTTAGAGAGGCAGATACGCAGTATTTT. Protein sequence: CSLREADTQYF.

This chain joins TRBV27 and TRBJ2-5, with TRBD1 identical over 7 bases. This CDR3 is built from 15 residues. Germline-derived CDR1 and CDR2 are MNHEY and SMNVEV (reference sequence). With V trimmed by 5 bases and J by 5 bases, 11 bases remained unmatched. In DNA, the CDR3 is TGTGCCAGCAGTACCAGGGTAGGGGGCGCGGAGACCCAGTACTTC. It encodes CASSTRVGGAETQYF.